This is a list of T cell receptor beta chains from one sample in a study of PD-1 blockade in classical Hodgkin lymphoma. The repertoire was sequenced with immunoSEQ multiplex PCR; TCRdb's copy has only in-frame clones and lacks some. The sample carries 100,000 or so clones, about 92% recorded once. The sequencing here drew on peripheral blood mononuclear cells (PBMCs), taken before the fourth cycle of nivolumab. These receptors all stem from a human donor with classical Hodgkin lymphoma. Each CDR3 is given with its conserved first and last residue. Fields, in order: J gene, V gene, D gene, clone size, CDR3 DNA, CDR3 protein. A D gene is named only where the DNA matches it firmly. Not all rows give a size; the values are once, few, many and, for expanded clones, a class.

TRBJ2-4 | TRBV2 | TRBD1 | NA | TGTGCCAGCAGTGAATACGGGACAGGGGTATTTCCGGACATTCAGTACTTC | CASSEYGTGVFPDIQYF
TRBJ1-1 | TRBV28 | NA | NA | TGTGCCAGCAGTTTAGAGGCGAACACTGAAGCTTTCTTT | CASSLEANTEAFF
TRBJ1-1 | TRBV30 | NA | few | TGTGCCTGGAGTAGAAGCCGGGGCACTGAAGCTTTCTTT | CAWSRSRGTEAFF
TRBJ2-3 | TRBV5-1 | NA | NA | TGCGCCAGCAGCCCACCCTTGGAAGATACGCAGTATTTT | CASSPPLEDTQYF
TRBJ1-1 | TRBV6-6 | NA | NA | TGTGCCAGCAGTCCGGGGGGGAGTAACGCTGAAGCTTTCTTT | CASSPGGSNAEAFF
TRBJ2-1 | TRBV5-1 | TRBD2 | NA | TGCGCCAGCAGCGGAGGGACTAGCGTAAGGAGCTCCTACAATGAGCAGTTCTTC | CASSGGTSVRSSYNEQFF
TRBJ2-1 | TRBV5-1 | TRBD2 | NA | TGCGCCAGCAGCGACGGGACTAGCGGGAGGTATGAGCAGTTCTTC | CASSDGTSGRYEQFF
TRBJ2-5 | TRBV5-6 | TRBD2 | NA | TGTGCCAGCAGCTTGGTACTAGCGGGAGGGCCGAGCCAAGAGACCCAGTACTTC | CASSLVLAGGPSQETQYF
TRBJ2-2 | TRBV19 | NA | NA | TGTGCCAGTAGTATGGGACAAAACACCGGGGAGCTGTTTTTT | CASSMGQNTGELFF
TRBJ1-3 | TRBV18 | NA | few | TGTGCCAGCTCACCACCGTGGTGGCACACCATATATTTT | CASSPPWWHTIYF
TRBJ2-2 | TRBV5-4 | NA | NA | TGTGCCAGCAGCTTGGACTCAGGGGTCACCGGGGAGCTGTTTTTT | CASSLDSGVTGELFF
TRBJ2-7 | TRBV19 | NA | few | TGTGCCAGTAGTATCATGCACTCGTACGAGCAGTACTTC | CASSIMHSYEQYF
TRBJ1-2 | TRBV10-3 | NA | NA | TGTGCCATCAGTGAGGGACCGGGTTTTGGCTACACCTTC | CAISEGPGFGYTF
TRBJ1-1 | TRBV4-2 | TRBD1 | NA | TGTGCCAGCAGCTTAGAGGGGACAGGCTACGAAGCTTTCTTT | CASSLEGTGYEAFF
TRBJ1-5 | TRBV4-1 | NA | NA | TGCGCCAGCAGCCAAGGCGTGGGTTGGGGGGCAGGTCAGCCCCAGCATTTT | CASSQGVGWGAGQPQHF
TRBJ1-2 | TRBV5-1 | TRBD1 | NA | TGCGCCAGCAGCTTTACAGGGGATCAAGGCTACACCTTC | CASSFTGDQGYTF
TRBJ2-1 | TRBV5-6 | TRBD1 | NA | TGTGCCAGCAGCAAGGACAGGGCCGTCTCCTACAATGAGCAGTTCTTC | CASSKDRAVSYNEQFF
TRBJ2-3 | TRBV27 | TRBD2 | NA | TGTGCCAGCAGTCTAGCCAGGACTAGCGGGGGGGATACGCAGTATTTT | CASSLARTSGGDTQYF
TRBJ2-1 | TRBV5-1 | NA | NA | TGCGCCAGCAGCTTGAGTAGGTTCGATGAGCAGTTCTTC | CASSLSRFDEQFF
TRBJ2-3 | TRBV5-4 | TRBD2 | NA | TGTGCCAGCACCGGGGAGCGGGAGGCCAGGGGTAGCACAGATACGCAGTATTTT | CASTGEREARGSTDTQYF
TRBJ1-5 | TRBV19 | NA | once | TGTGCCAGTAGTATATTTACAGTCAATCAGCCCCAGCATTTT | CASSIFTVNQPQHF
TRBJ2-2 | TRBV19 | NA | NA | TGTGCCAGTACCGTGTCCGGGGAGCTGTTTTTT | CASTVSGELFF
TRBJ2-2 | TRBV6-1 | TRBD1 | NA | TGTGCCAGCAGAACCGGGACAGGGTTGACCGGGGAGCTGTTTTTT | CASRTGTGLTGELFF
TRBJ1-2 | TRBV4-1 | NA | once | TGCGCCAGCAGCCAAGGTATGGGGGTCACCTATGGCTACACCTTC | CASSQGMGVTYGYTF
TRBJ1-5 | TRBV16 | NA | NA | TGTGCCAGCAGCCCTAGTGGGTTTGATAATCAGCCCCAGCATTTT | CASSPSGFDNQPQHF
TRBJ1-5 | TRBV5-5 | NA | NA | TGTGCCAGCAGCTTGTCGGGCAGGGGTAGCAATCAGCCCCAGCATTTT | CASSLSGRGSNQPQHF
TRBJ1-2 | TRBV28 | NA | NA | TGTGCCAGCAGTTCTATACAGGGTAACTATGGCTACACCTTC | CASSSIQGNYGYTF
TRBJ2-5 | TRBV6-4 | NA | NA | TGTGCCAGCAGTGATGGTCAGGGAGACCAAGAGACCCAGTACTTC | CASSDGQGDQETQYF
TRBJ2-7 | TRBV4-2 | TRBD2 | NA | TGTGCCAGTAAGGGACTAGCGGACAGCTCCTACGAGCAGTACTTC | CASKGLADSSYEQYF
TRBJ2-3 | TRBV28 | NA | NA | TGTGCCAGCAGTTCCATGCGGGACCCTAGCACAGATACGCAGTATTTT | CASSSMRDPSTDTQYF
TRBJ1-4 | TRBV4-3 | NA | NA | TGCGCCAGCAGCCCGCGTGGCCTTAATGAAAAACTGTTTTTT | CASSPRGLNEKLFF
TRBJ1-1 | TRBV7-2 | TRBD1 | few | TGTGCCAGCAGCTTACAGGGGGCCAGAACTGAAGCTTTCTTT | CASSLQGARTEAFF
TRBJ2-5 | TRBV7-2 | NA | NA | TGTGCCAGCAGCTCACCCCCGGAGACCCAGTACTTC | CASSSPPETQYF
TRBJ2-7 | TRBV7-9 | NA | NA | TGTGCCAGCAGCTTGGCCGATCCCCTCCCCTACGAGCAGTACTTC | CASSLADPLPYEQYF
TRBJ1-2 | TRBV14 | NA | NA | TGTGCCAGCAGCCAAGTGAACAGGAACTATGGCTACACCTTC | CASSQVNRNYGYTF
TRBJ1-5 | TRBV19 | NA | NA | TGTGCCAGTAGTATCTGGCAGGTCGGGAATCAGCCCCAGCATTTT | CASSIWQVGNQPQHF
TRBJ2-1 | TRBV6-5 | NA | NA | TGTGCCAGCAAAATCATGAGGAGCTCCTACAATGAGCAGTTCTTC | CASKIMRSSYNEQFF
TRBJ2-3 | TRBV28 | NA | NA | TGTGCCAGCAACCCTCCCAGTGGTGGGGGGTCCACAGATACGCAGTATTTT | CASNPPSGGGSTDTQYF
TRBJ2-1 | TRBV6-1 | NA | NA | TGTGCCAGCAGTGAAAAGGTTCGTCTGACGGGAGCAGCCTACAATGAGCAGTTCTTC | CASSEKVRLTGAAYNEQFF
TRBJ2-7 | TRBV6-5 | TRBD1 | NA | TGTGCCAGCAGTATAACAGGGGCCTACGAGCAGTACTTC | CASSITGAYEQYF
TRBJ2-6 | TRBV19 | NA | NA | TGTGCCAGTAGTATAAAGGGAAGGCCAGAACTTAGGCTAGTCGGGGCCAACGTCCTGACTTTC | CASSIKGRPELRLVGANVLTF
TRBJ2-2 | TRBV30 | NA | NA | TGTGCCTGGATTGCCGGGACGGTGAACACCGGGGAGCTGTTTTTT | CAWIAGTVNTGELFF
TRBJ1-2 | TRBV7-9 | TRBD1 | few | TGTGCCAGCAGCTTTTACGGGACAGAGATCTATGGCTACACCTTC | CASSFYGTEIYGYTF
TRBJ1-2 | TRBV6-6 | TRBD1 | NA | TGTGCCAGCAGCCTCACCTTATTGACAGGGGATGGCTACACCTTC | CASSLTLLTGDGYTF
TRBJ2-7 | TRBV29-1 | NA | NA | TGCAGCGTTGAAACAGGCCAGAGCTCCTACGAGCAGTACTTC | CSVETGQSSYEQYF
TRBJ2-3 | TRBV27 | NA | NA | TGTGCCAGCAGTTTATTCAGCACAGATACGCAGTATTTT | CASSLFSTDTQYF
TRBJ1-2 | TRBV19 | TRBD1 | NA | TGTGCCAGTAGCAGTGGGACAGGGAAGGACTATGGCTACACCTTC | CASSSGTGKDYGYTF